The rows below give T cell receptor beta chains drawn from one sample of a study of beta chain features in type 1 diabetes. Assay: immunoSEQ multiplex PCR; the TCRdb copy retains only in-frame clones and omits some. The table records 970,000 or so clones, about a sixth of them present only once. Source material: naive CD4+ T cells from blood. Receptor source: a woman aged 18-35 years in good health. CDR3s include the opening cysteine and the closing phenylalanine or tryptophan. Fields, in order: J gene, CDR3 length, V gene, clone size, D gene, CDR3 DNA, CDR3 protein. A D gene is named only where the DNA matches it firmly. Not every row has a clone size; where given, it reads once, few, many or a size class.

>TRBJ1-2|17|TRBV7-2|NA|TRBD1
TGTGCCAGCAGCTTAGTCAGGGTCGGCAGGGGGCTTTATGGCTACACCTTC
CASSLVRVGRGLYGYTF
>TRBJ2-3|14|TRBV29-1|NA|NA
TGCAGCGCCTCCAGGGGTTCGTCCACAGATACGCAGTATTTT
CSASRGSSTDTQYF
>TRBJ1-2|12|TRBV11-2|few|NA
TGTGCCAGCAGCTTGACAGGCTATGGCTACACCTTC
CASSLTGYGYTF
>TRBJ2-7|15|TRBV7-9|few|TRBD2
TGTGCCAGCAGCTCGACTAGCGTGATCTCCTACGAGCAGTACTTC
CASSSTSVISYEQYF
>TRBJ2-5|17|TRBV28|NA|NA
TGTGCCAGCAGTTTACCACGGGCAGGGATCATACAAGAGACCCAGTACTTC
CASSLPRAGIIQETQYF
>TRBJ2-1|15|TRBV18|few|TRBD1
TGTGCCAGCTCAAATTCTGGGACAGGATCAATCGAGCAGTTCTTC
CASSNSGTGSIEQFF
>TRBJ2-4|14|TRBV27|few|TRBD1
TGTGCCAGCAGGCAGACAGGGACCAAAAACATTCAGTACTTC
CASRQTGTKNIQYF
>TRBJ1-2|14|TRBV7-2|few|TRBD1
TGTGCCAGCAGCGTGGACAGGGGGTACTATGGCTACACCTTC
CASSVDRGYYGYTF
>TRBJ2-7|15|TRBV29-1|NA|NA
TGCAGCGTCGAGGTCGGGAGAAGTTCTTTTTACGAGCAGTACTTC
CSVEVGRSSFYEQYF
>TRBJ2-1|14|TRBV7-2|few|NA
TGTGCCAGCAGCTTCTCCGACTGGGACAATGAGCAGTTCTTC
CASSFSDWDNEQFF
>TRBJ2-1|13|TRBV5-4|NA|TRBD1
TGTGCCAGCAGCCCCGGGACAGGGCCTGAGCAGTTCTTC
CASSPGTGPEQFF
>TRBJ2-3|19|TRBV14|few|NA
TGTGCCAGCAGCCCGGGGGTTCGGAGCGGCACGTTCAAATCAGATACGCAGTATTTT
CASSPGVRSGTFKSDTQYF
>TRBJ2-7|10|TRBV7-9|NA|NA
TGTGCCAGCAGCCCCATTGAGCAGTACTTC
CASSPIEQYF
>TRBJ2-5|11|TRBV20-1|NA|TRBD1
TGCAGTGCCGACAGGGTAGAGACCCAGTACTTC
CSADRVETQYF
>TRBJ1-4|14|TRBV5-6|few|NA
TGTGCCAGCAGCTTGTATGGCGCGGGGGAAAAACTGTTTTTT
CASSLYGAGEKLFF
>TRBJ1-5|14|TRBV10-3|NA|NA
TGTGCCATCAGTGACCAAGGCCGAAATCAGCCCCAGCATTTT
CAISDQGRNQPQHF
>TRBJ2-1|15|TRBV6-5|few|TRBD2
TGTGCCAGCAGACTTCACGGACTAGCGGGTGGAGAGCAGTTCTTC
CASRLHGLAGGEQFF
>TRBJ2-1|14|TRBV5-6|NA|NA
TGTGCCAGCAGCCAAGGGACATTTCGCGGTGAGCAGTTCTTC
CASSQGTFRGEQFF
>TRBJ1-1|15|TRBV5-1|few|NA
TGCGCCAGCAGCTTGGCCGGGACCGCGAACACTGAAGCTTTCTTT
CASSLAGTANTEAFF
>TRBJ2-5|16|TRBV10-3|few|TRBD1
TGTGCCATCAGTGAGACGTCCGGGACAGGGTCAGAGACCCAGTACTTC
CAISETSGTGSETQYF
>TRBJ1-2|16|TRBV5-4|few|TRBD1
TGTGCCAGCAGCCTGGCCGGGACAGGCCAGATCTATGGCTACACCTTC
CASSLAGTGQIYGYTF
>TRBJ2-7|13|TRBV6-5|NA|TRBD1
TGTGCCAGCCGACAGGGTGGGTCCTACGAGCAGTACTTC
CASRQGGSYEQYF
>TRBJ2-5|16|TRBV7-2|NA|TRBD2
TGTGCCAGCAGCTTAAGACTAGCGGGAGAACGGGAGACCCAGTACTTC
CASSLRLAGERETQYF
>TRBJ2-3|13|TRBV2|NA|TRBD2
TGTGCCAGCAAGAGGGATAGCGGGCATACGCAGTATTTT
CASKRDSGHTQYF
>TRBJ2-3|15|TRBV9|NA|NA
TGTGCCAGCAGCCGTACAGGAGCTAGCACAGATACGCAGTATTTT
CASSRTGASTDTQYF
>TRBJ2-5|14|TRBV5-1|NA|NA
TGCGCCAGCAGCCCGATCCTGGCCCAAGAGACCCAGTACTTC
CASSPILAQETQYF
>TRBJ1-2|14|TRBV18|NA|TRBD1
TGTGCCAGCTCACCGACACAGGGGAACTATGGCTACACCTTC
CASSPTQGNYGYTF
>TRBJ2-5|13|TRBV5-6|NA|TRBD1
TGTGCCAGCAGCTGGACAGGGGTGGAGACCCAGTACTTC
CASSWTGVETQYF
>TRBJ2-2|15|TRBV19|few|NA
TGTGCCAGTAGTATGAGGCTAATGGGCCCCGGGGAGCTGTTTTTT
CASSMRLMGPGELFF
>TRBJ2-5|14|TRBV7-9|few|TRBD2
TGTGCCAGCAGCTTCGGGACTAGCGGGGAGACCCAGTACTTC
CASSFGTSGETQYF
>TRBJ2-3|15|TRBV19|few|NA
TGTGCCAGTAAGGGTGTCGGATCTAGCACAGATACGCAGTATTTT
CASKGVGSSTDTQYF
>TRBJ1-1|16|TRBV4-3|NA|NA
TGCGCCAGCAGCCAAGAGGCCAGGGTAGTGAACACTGAAGCTTTCTTT
CASSQEARVVNTEAFF
>TRBJ2-7|14|TRBV7-2|few|TRBD2
TGTGCCAGCAGAAGGGATAGCGGGAGCTACGAGCAGTACTTC
CASRRDSGSYEQYF
>TRBJ1-1|14|TRBV7-3|few|NA
TGTGCCAGCAGCTTATCGAGGGAGAACACTGAAGCTTTCTTT
CASSLSRENTEAFF
>TRBJ1-2|19|TRBV13|NA|TRBD1
TGTGCCAGCAGCCCCGTTTTGAAGGACAGGGGGCGGGATGACTCTGGCTACACCTTC
CASSPVLKDRGRDDSGYTF
>TRBJ2-6|16|TRBV10-3|few|NA
TGTGCCATCAGCGGCGGGCCCCTCTCTGGGGCCAACGTCCTGACTTTC
CAISGGPLSGANVLTF
>TRBJ2-3|15|TRBV18|NA|TRBD1
TGTGCCAGCTCATCGGACAGGGGGCTGACAGATACGCAGTATTTT
CASSSDRGLTDTQYF
>TRBJ1-5|13|TRBV19|few|TRBD1
TGTGCCAGTAGGGACAGGGGTGGTCAGCCCCAGCATTTT
CASRDRGGQPQHF
>TRBJ1-4|15|TRBV7-9|NA|TRBD1
TGTGCCAGCAGCTTCTCAGGACAGGGCAATGAAAAACTGTTTTTT
CASSFSGQGNEKLFF
>TRBJ2-5|16|TRBV6-6|few|TRBD1
TGTGCCAGCAGTTACCGGGCAGGGGGTTTACAAGAGACCCAGTACTTC
CASSYRAGGLQETQYF
>TRBJ1-4|14|TRBV7-2|NA|NA
TGTGCCAGCAGCTTAGCCAGCCTCAATGAAAAACTGTTTTTT
CASSLASLNEKLFF
>TRBJ2-5|15|TRBV7-9|NA|NA
TGTGCCAGCAGCCTCGACGGGGTGCGCCAAGAGACCCAGTACTTC
CASSLDGVRQETQYF
>TRBJ2-1|16|TRBV7-2|NA|TRBD1
TGTGCCAGCAGCCACGACAGGGCTCGATTACGCAATGAGCAGTTCTTC
CASSHDRARLRNEQFF
>TRBJ2-7|16|TRBV27|NA|NA
TGTGCCAGCAGAGGACTCGGACGCAGCAGCTCCTACGAGCAGTACTTC
CASRGLGRSSSYEQYF
>TRBJ2-1|13|TRBV2|NA|TRBD1
TGTGCCAGCAGTGCAGGGACAGAAAATGAGCAGTTCTTC
CASSAGTENEQFF
>TRBJ2-7|17|TRBV7-4|few|TRBD2
TGTGCCAGCAGCCACAGACTAGCTCGAGTAAGGTCGCACGAGCAGTACTTC
CASSHRLARVRSHEQYF
>TRBJ2-1|12|TRBV7-2|NA|NA
TGTGCCAGCAGCTTACTGGGGGGTGAGCAGTTCTTC
CASSLLGGEQFF
>TRBJ2-1|15|TRBV4-3|few|NA
TGCGCCAGCAGCCAAACTACCCCCTCCTACAATGAGCAGTTCTTC
CASSQTTPSYNEQFF
>TRBJ2-1|13|TRBV5-1|NA|NA
TGCGCCAGCAGCTTAGCTAGTCCTAGTGAGCAGTTCTTC
CASSLASPSEQFF
>TRBJ2-1|17|TRBV7-2|NA|NA
TGTGCCAGCAGCTTAATCGGACAGAAAGGATCCTACAATGAGCAGTTCTTC
CASSLIGQKGSYNEQFF
>TRBJ2-2|13|TRBV18|few|NA
TGTGCCAGCTCACCACCGCTCGCCGGGGAGCTGTTTTTT
CASSPPLAGELFF
>TRBJ2-1|13|TRBV11-2|NA|NA
TGTGCCAGCAGCTTTTCCAGTTACAATGAGCAGTTCTTC
CASSFSSYNEQFF
>TRBJ2-1|17|TRBV4-3|NA|TRBD2
TGCGCCAGCAGCCAAGATCCACTGGGCGGGAGGGTCCCTGAGCAGTTCTTC
CASSQDPLGGRVPEQFF
>TRBJ2-7|14|TRBV5-1|NA|TRBD2
TGCGCCAGCAGCTTGACAGCGGGATCATACGAGCAGTACTTC
CASSLTAGSYEQYF
>TRBJ2-2|17|TRBV4-2|few|TRBD2
TGTGCCAGCAACCCATGGACTAGCGGGAGGGGAACCGGGGAGCTGTTTTTT
CASNPWTSGRGTGELFF